What follows are 26 T cell receptor beta chains derived from one specimen sequenced in a study of blood T cell repertoires in COVID-19. The protocol was immunoSEQ multiplex PCR, while the TCRdb copy is restricted to in-frame clones and leaves out a portion. The data hold around 170,000 clones, with nearly 80% observed a single time. The sample comprised peripheral blood. The receptor set was obtained from a woman older than 75 with acute or convalescent COVID-19.

This chain links TRBV19 with TRBJ1-6; 7 bases are a match to TRBD1. The CDR3 has 16 residues. The V gene end was trimmed by 5 bases and the J gene end by 2 bases; junction bases not matched to a gene: 6. Germline lookup yields CDR1 LNHDA and CDR2 SQIVND (reference sequence). The DNA for the CDR3 is TGTGCCAGTAGTCCTACCGGGACAGCCTATAATTCACCCCTCCACTTT. It codes for CASSPTGTAYNSPLHF.

This chain links TRBV2 with TRBJ1-4, with D tentatively TRBD1 (6 bases). Looked up from germline, CDR1 is SNHLY and CDR2 is FYNNEI. CDR3 size: 15 residues. Trimming took 6 bases from V and 3 from J, leaving 14 bases between them. CDR3 residues: CASSPRGGPNEKLFF. In DNA form, the CDR3 reads TGTGCCAGCAGCCCCCGAGGGGGTCCTAATGAAAAACTGTTTTTT.

The chain employs TRBV19 and TRBJ1-2; no definite D call. Germline V gene data show CDR1 as LNHDA and CDR2 as SQIVND (reference sequence). The CDR3 runs to 13 residues. The germline V and J ends were trimmed by 3 bases and 4 bases, with 9 bases remaining between them. CDR3 sequence reads: CASSITLAYGYTF. Written as DNA, the CDR3 is TGTGCCAGTAGTATTACTCTAGCCTATGGCTACACCTTC.

The CDR3 here is CASSTGTGNEKLFF. The DNA of the CDR3 is TGTGCCAGCAGTACAGGGACAGGGAACGAAAAACTGTTTTTT. The rearrangement joins TRBV6-5 to TRBJ1-4; TRBD1 matches at 9 bases. Losses at the gene ends were 5 bases for V and 8 bases for J; bases not matched to a gene: 6. The CDR3 spans 14 residues. Germline CDR1 reads MNHEY; CDR2 reads SVGAGI.

The table lists this clone with a few counts. This chain uses TRBV9 with TRBJ2-7; TRBD2 agrees at 10 bases. Germline CDR1 is SGDLS and CDR2 is YYNGEE. The V gene end was trimmed by 0 bases and the J gene end by 9 bases; junction bases not matched to a gene: 9. The CDR3 is made up of 15 amino acids. CDR3 region: CASSVGQGLASWQYF. The CDR3 nucleotides are TGTGCCAGCAGCGTAGGACAGGGACTAGCGTCGTGGCAGTACTTC.

The rearrangement joins TRBV3-1 (or the pseudogene TRBV3-2) to TRBJ1-6; unclear D gene. The V and J ends lost 3 bases and 5 bases respectively, with 11 bases between them. The CDR3 is made up of 15 amino acids. Germline V gene sequence: CDR1 LGHDT, CDR2 YNNKEL (reference sequence). CDR3 sequence (DNA): TGTGCCAGCAGCCAGAGAGGGCAGCATAATTCACCCCTCCACTTT. Translation gives CASSQRGQHNSPLHF.

This clone showed up just once. The genes are TRBV19 and TRBJ2-7, with a possible D match to TRBD1 (5 bases). The CDR3 has 16 amino acids. CDR1 is LNHDA, CDR2 SQIVND, per germline (reference sequence). Trimming cost V 5 bases and J 0 bases, with 17 bases left between them. The CDR3 nucleotides read TGTGCCAGTAGTCAACACAGGTCTTTGAGCTCCTACGAGCAGTACTTC. Protein product: CASSQHRSLSSYEQYF.

This chain joins TRBV30 and TRBJ2-1, with TRBD2 identical over 14 bases. Germline loops: CDR1 GTSNPN, CDR2 SVGIG (reference sequence). The CDR3 sequence is 15 residues long. Trimming removed 1 base from V and 8 bases from J; junction bases left unmatched: 4. The chain's CDR3 is CAWSATSGRAHEQFF. CDR3 bases: TGTGCCTGGAGTGCGACTAGCGGGAGGGCCCATGAGCAGTTCTTC.

The chain couples TRBV3-1 (or the pseudogene TRBV3-2) to TRBJ2-2, with a possible D match to TRBD1 (6 bases). V lost 0 bases and J lost 6, with 11 bases in between. The V gene's germline CDR1 is LGHDT and CDR2 YNNKEL (reference sequence). The CDR3 extends over 15 amino acids. The CDR3 region has the DNA TGTGCCAGCAGCCAAGAGTGGACAGCTCCCGGGGAGCTGTTTTTT. Protein sequence: CASSQEWTAPGELFF.

The rearrangement joins TRBV19 to TRBJ1-6, with TRBD1 matching over 7 bases. CDR1 and CDR2 (germline): LNHDA, SQIVND (reference sequence). The V and J ends lost 5 bases and 2 bases, in that order; junction bases with no gene match: 9. The CDR3 length is 17 residues. CDR3 nucleotide sequence: TGTGCCAGTAGTTCCTCCTGGGACAGCCCCTATAATTCACCCCTCCACTTT. Translated: CASSSSWDSPYNSPLHF.

The chain combines TRBV10-2 with TRBJ1-3; D is unresolved. Looked up from germline, CDR1 is WSHSY and CDR2 is SAAADI. Trimming removed 6 bases at V and 0 bases at J, with 6 bases between. There are 13 residues in the CDR3. This CDR3 is CASRTSSGNTIYF. CDR3 DNA sequence: TGCGCCAGCAGAACTAGCTCTGGAAACACCATATATTTT.

This clone was counted a few times. Here the CDR3 DNA reads TGTGCCAGCAGCTTAGTTCGGGACTTTCCCTACGAGCAGTACTTC. This encodes CASSLVRDFPYEQYF. The genes are TRBV7-8 and TRBJ2-7, with D possibly matching TRBD2 (6 bases). Trimming took off 1 base at V and 2 bases at J, with 12 bases between the two ends. In germline, CDR1 is SGHVS, CDR2 FQNEAQ. This CDR3 contains 15 residues.

With regard to this clone: An end of the junction does not agree with germline; a read error may underlie this. The rearrangement uses TRBV6-6 and TRBJ1-3, with D unclear. The germline gives CDR1 MNHNY, CDR2 SVGAGI (reference sequence). The CDR3 consists of 12 residues. CDR3 DNA sequence: TGTGCCAGCACGGCGGAAGGAACCACCATATATTTT. Translated: CASTAEGTTIYF.

The CDR3: CASSSLSHDEQFF. CDR3 nucleotides: TGTGCCAGCTCATCACTATCACACGATGAGCAGTTCTTC. V and J are TRBV18 and TRBJ2-1, with D unclear. The germline V gene encodes CDR1 KGHSH and CDR2 LQKENI. Trimming removed 5 bases from V and 8 bases from J, with 13 bases in between. CDR3 size: 13 residues.

Here the CDR3 DNA reads TGTGCCAGAAGCTCGACAGGGACCGGGGAGCTGTTTTTT. This sequence encodes CARSSTGTGELFF. The chain joins TRBV5-3 to TRBJ2-2; 7 nucleotides align to TRBD1. TRBV5-3 has ORF status, its function being uncertain. The CDR3 is made up of 13 amino acids. Germline trimming cut 3 bases from V and 5 bases from J; bases unmatched to any gene: 1.

The chain is built from TRBV6-5 and TRBJ1-1, with 7 bases identical to TRBD1. After removal of 6 bases from V and 3 bases from J, the junction contained 7 bases not matched to a gene. The germline V gene encodes CDR1 MNHEY and CDR2 SVGAGI. The CDR3 spans 14 residues. CDR3 loop: CASRPHDRDTEAFF. DNA of the CDR3: TGTGCCAGCAGGCCCCACGACAGGGACACTGAAGCTTTCTTT.

The chain has TRBV6-1 and TRBJ1-1; D is ambiguous. The CDR3 totals 17 residues. Germline assignment: CDR1 MNHNS and CDR2 SASEGT. Trimming pared 3 bases from V and 1 base from J, leaving 18 bases between. The CDR3 is CASSERVRPISNTEAFF. CDR3 in DNA: TGTGCCAGCAGTGAGAGGGTTAGACCTATTTCGAACACTGAAGCTTTCTTT.

This clone was counted a single time. Within the sample, other DNA sequences also encode this same CDR3. The chain combines TRBV2 with TRBJ2-5, with 9 positions matching TRBD1. This CDR3 region has 12 residues. Germline V gene data show CDR1 as SNHLY and CDR2 as FYNNEI. Trimming at V came to 6 bases and at J to 5 bases, leaving 1 base not matched to a gene. In DNA form, the CDR3 reads TGTGCCAGCAGAGGGACAGGGGAGACCCAGTACTTC. It translates to CASRGTGETQYF.

This rearrangement joins TRBV28 to TRBJ1-5; 8 bases line up with TRBD1. V was pared by 4 bases and J by 4 bases, with 6 bases of the junction left unmatched. Per the germline V gene, CDR1 is MDHEN and CDR2 is SYDVKM. The CDR3 length is 15 residues. Here the CDR3 DNA reads TGTGCCAGCAGTTCCGGACAGGGATGGAATCAGCCCCAGCATTTT. This translates into CASSSGQGWNQPQHF.

This clone was picked up one time. The V call is TRBV18, the J call TRBJ1-2; possibly TRBD1 for D (5 bases). The ends were cut back, 3 bases at V and 4 bases at J, with 12 bases in the middle. Germline loops: CDR1 KGHSH, CDR2 LQKENI. The CDR3 spans 14 residues. The CDR3 DNA is TGTGCCAGCTCACCTCCGGGGGTCGGCTATGGCTACACCTTC. This sequence encodes CASSPPGVGYGYTF.

The CDR3 sequence is CASSYSGQGSSEQFF. CDR3 DNA sequence: TGTGCCAGCAGTTACTCGGGACAGGGATCGTCTGAGCAGTTCTTC. The chain recombines TRBV6-2 or TRBV6-3 with TRBJ2-1, with 9 positions matching TRBD1. Trimming cost V 0 bases and J 9 bases; bases outside gene matches: 6. Germline CDR1 and CDR2: MNHEY and SVGEGT. CDR3 length: 15 amino acids.

The chain has TRBV21-1 and TRBJ1-3; the table's D gene call, TRBD1, was not cross checked with the DNA. TRBV21-1 is classified as a pseudogene. The CDR3 runs 15 residues. This CDR3 is CARYRIRVVGNTIYF. The DNA for the CDR3 is TGTGCCAGATACAGGATCAGAGTTGTCGGGAACACCATATATTTT.

The gene calls are TRBV10-2 and TRBJ2-1, with D maybe TRBD2 (5 bases). Germline V gene lookup returns CDR1 WSHSY and CDR2 SAAADI. V was shortened by 6 bases and J by 8 bases, with 11 bases between the two germline ends. The CDR3 extends over 12 amino acids. This CDR3 reads CASRRVVDEQFF. Here the CDR3 DNA reads TGCGCCAGCAGGAGGGTCGTGGATGAGCAGTTCTTC.

The chain combines TRBV2 with TRBJ2-1; TRBD2 matches 10 bases. This CDR3 is 14 amino acids long. Trimming cost V 6 bases and J 8 bases; bases outside gene matches: 7. The germline CDR1 and CDR2 sequences are SNHLY and FYNNEI. CDR3 nucleotides: TGTGCCAGCAGGAGGGGACTAGCGTTGTATGAGCAGTTCTTC. It codes for CASRRGLALYEQFF.

This chain connects TRBV7-8 to TRBJ1-6; 7 nucleotides line up with TRBD1. Germline loops: CDR1 SGHVS, CDR2 FQNEAQ. The V segment lost 5 bases and the J segment 9 bases; nucleotides outside the gene matches: 13. The CDR3 contains 16 residues. The CDR3 DNA follows: TGTGCCAGCAGCCCGGGGACAGCCGTCGGACGTTCACCCCTCCACTTT. Its protein product is CASSPGTAVGRSPLHF.

The rearrangement links TRBV5-3 to TRBJ2-7, with 8 bases matching TRBD2. TRBV5-3 is annotated as an ORF whose role is uncertain. The CDR3 contains 15 residues. J was trimmed by 5 bases and V by 0 bases; bases with no gene match: 7. The CDR3 region has the DNA TGTGCCAGAAGCTTGGGGGCGGGAGGTTTTAACGAGCAGTACTTC. It specifies CARSLGAGGFNEQYF.